This T cell receptor beta chain was sequenced during a study of T cells in Graves' hyperthyroidism and ophthalmopathy (dated by TCRdb to the late 2010s). Study-wide context: Peripheral blood was sampled at the time of initial diagnosis, prior to any treatment. TCR V-J signatures able to tell the groups apart were searched for in a discovery cohort of approximately 95 patients, of whom over 40 had Graves' ophthalmopathy and roughly 57 had stable Graves' hyperthyroidism. Whether ophthalmopathy could be predicted prospectively was tested in an independent validation cohort made up of about 18 hyperthyroidism patients plus 17 patients who later progressed to ophthalmopathy. The roughly 90 discovery patients were divided at random into training and test sets in a 7:3 ratio. The study also compared thyroid tissue and blood T-cell repertoires from a handful of Graves' hyperthyroidism patients. After blood sampling, hyperthyroidism patients were treated with methimazole at a starting dose of 30 mg daily, and ophthalmopathy patients were treated with high-dose intravenous methylprednisolone. TCR Vbeta CDR3 sequencing of roughly 140 peripheral blood samples (roughly 41 ophthalmopathy, approximately 80 hyperthyroidism and approximately 17 progressor patients) is reported in the paper.

Stable Graves' hyperthyroidism was defined as the absence of progression to ophthalmopathy over 18 months of follow-up. Hyperthyroidism patients were newly diagnosed, had a disease duration of under 2 months, and were aged 18 to 65 years. The study excluded patients with uncontrolled infections, other autoimmune diseases, pregnancy or lactation. Diagnoses were established on the basis of clinical symptoms, serum thyroxine and TRAb, thyroid ultrasound, and orbital computed tomography. PBMCs were separated from approximately 9.9 ml of fresh peripheral blood using Ficoll-Paque density gradient centrifugation. Trizol reagent was used to extract total RNA, and RNA quality was then checked on an Agilent 2100 Bioanalyzer. This clonotype turned up a few times. The target of this receptor is not known. Base qualities are not provided; no much larger clone lies one nucleotide away. The germline V gene encodes CDR1 LNHDA and CDR2 SQIVND (reference sequence). The germline V and J ends show losses of 10 bases and 5 bases respectively, and no gene match explains 16 bases of the junction. The CDR3 runs 15 amino acids, cysteine and phenylalanine included. Only CDR3 DNA is held: 45 bases, read in frame from base 1.

TCR beta CDR3 regions were amplified from RNA transcripts. The first round of RT-PCR for the TCR CDR3 was performed with the HTBI primer set and the Qiagen OneStep RT-PCR kit. Libraries were constructed in a second round of multiplex PCR, after which size selection and purification were performed. The libraries were sequenced on an Illumina HiSeq2000 using paired-end 100 bp reads. The authors' pipeline ran thus. SOAPnuke was used to process the raw data, throwing out any read that contained adapters or uncalled bases, had a mean Phred below 15, or lacked an exact constant-primer or identifier match. COPE v1.2.5 was used to merge the high-quality paired reads, and each unique nucleotide sequence was defined as a clonotype. MiTCR v1.1 was used to align clonotypes to the IMGT TRBV, TRBD and TRBJ reference segments. Only V-J combinations with frequency above 0.0001, covering approximately 99% of repertoires, were analysed. The TCS score was defined as F50 (clonal expansion) divided by E x V (chaos), with BLOSUM62-based TCRdist calculated between CDR3 peptides within each V-J. Welch's t-statistics and random forest reduced roughly 530 V-J features to 13, which were used in a naive Bayes classifier (R e1071). TCRdb itself trimmed the public reads at Q25 with fastp, ran MiXCR and retained productive beta chains. Each entry is one CDR3 protein sequence, shown with its most common DNA and genes. In this record, the V and J calls reflect TCRdb's handling and not the investigators' own analysis. The table for this sample lists 350,000 to 450,000 distinct CDR3 sequences; around 13% of them were counted only once. Of the sample, 11% is held by the ten largest clones.

Results the study describes overall, beyond this receptor: A 13 V-J signature model separated ophthalmopathy from stable hyperthyroidism, with around 90% sensitivity and roughly 81% specificity in cross-validation and 80%/75% in testing. Most expanded thyroid clonotypes (frequency above 0.001) were also detected in blood, suggesting blood repertoires may reflect thyroid immune responses. In validation, the model predicted progression to ophthalmopathy with approximately 71% sensitivity and approximately 78% specificity, a median of roughly seven months before onset. Sample size was not statistically predetermined, and blinding of investigators to group allocation was not performed.

This TCR was sampled from a woman aged 60-70 years with Graves' hyperthyroidism. Source material: blood. The chain links TRBV19 with TRBJ1-1; the junction holds 7 bases that match TRBD1. The nucleotide sequence reads as follows: TGTGCCATCAGGCAGGGGGGGGCCAGAGAGACTGAAGCTTTCTTT. It codes for CAIRQGGARETEAFF.